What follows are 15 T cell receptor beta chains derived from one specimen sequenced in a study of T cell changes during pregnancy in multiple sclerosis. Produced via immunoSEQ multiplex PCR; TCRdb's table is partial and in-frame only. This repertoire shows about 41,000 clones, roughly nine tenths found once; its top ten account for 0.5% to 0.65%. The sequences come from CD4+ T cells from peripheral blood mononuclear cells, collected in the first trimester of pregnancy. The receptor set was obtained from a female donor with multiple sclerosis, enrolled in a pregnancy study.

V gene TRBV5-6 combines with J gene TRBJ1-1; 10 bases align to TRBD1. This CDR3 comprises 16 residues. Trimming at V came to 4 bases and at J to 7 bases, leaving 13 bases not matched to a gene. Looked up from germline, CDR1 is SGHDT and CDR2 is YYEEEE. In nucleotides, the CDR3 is TGTGCCAGCAGCCGGGACGGGACAGGGGTCGTGGTTGAAGCTTTCTTT. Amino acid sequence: CASSRDGTGVVVEAFF.

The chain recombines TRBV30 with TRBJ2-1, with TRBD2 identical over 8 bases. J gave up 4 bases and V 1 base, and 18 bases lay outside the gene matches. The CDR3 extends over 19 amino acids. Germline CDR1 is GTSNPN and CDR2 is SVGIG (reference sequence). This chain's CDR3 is CAWSGPNTGGGRFYNEQFF. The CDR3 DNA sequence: TGTGCCTGGAGTGGCCCGAATACCGGAGGCGGGAGGTTTTACAATGAGCAGTTCTTC.

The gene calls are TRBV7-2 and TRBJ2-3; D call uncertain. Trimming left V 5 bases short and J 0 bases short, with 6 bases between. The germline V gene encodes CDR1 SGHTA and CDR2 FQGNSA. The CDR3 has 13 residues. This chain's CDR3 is CASSPTSTDTQYF. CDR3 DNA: TGTGCCAGCAGCCCTACTAGCACAGATACGCAGTATTTT.

CDR3 loop: CASSDSSGPTDTQYF. For the CDR3, the DNA is TGTGCCAGCAGTGACTCTAGCGGGCCCACAGATACGCAGTATTTT. The chain combines TRBV6-4 with TRBJ2-3; 7 bases fit TRBD2. There are 15 residues in the CDR3. Germline lookup yields CDR1 MRHNA and CDR2 SNTAGT. V was clipped by 0 bases and J by 2 bases; unmatched bases: 2.

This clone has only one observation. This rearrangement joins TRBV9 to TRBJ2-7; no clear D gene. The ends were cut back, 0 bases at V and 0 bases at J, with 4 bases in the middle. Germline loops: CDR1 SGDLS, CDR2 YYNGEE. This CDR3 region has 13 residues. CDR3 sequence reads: CASSVVDSYEQYF. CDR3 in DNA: TGTGCCAGCAGCGTAGTAGACTCCTACGAGCAGTACTTC. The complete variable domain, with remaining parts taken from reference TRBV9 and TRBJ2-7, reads DSGVTQTPKHLITATGQRVTLRCSPRSGDLSVYWYQQSLDQGLQFLIQYYNGEERAKGNILERFSAQQFPDLHSELNLSSLELGDSALYFCASSVVDSYEQYFGPGTRLTVT.

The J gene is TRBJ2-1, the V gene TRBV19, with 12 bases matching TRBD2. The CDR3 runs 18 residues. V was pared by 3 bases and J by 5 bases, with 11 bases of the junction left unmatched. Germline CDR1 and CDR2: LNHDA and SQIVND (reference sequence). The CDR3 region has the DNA TGTGCCAGTAGTATCGTCCGGTGGGCTAGCGGGAGGGACAATGAGCAGTTCTTC. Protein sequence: CASSIVRWASGRDNEQFF.

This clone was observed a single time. Here the CDR3 DNA reads TGTGCCAGCAGCCAAGGCAAGAGGGATCAGCCCCAGCATTTT. Amino acid sequence: CASSQGKRDQPQHF. The gene calls are TRBV4-2 and TRBJ1-5; D remains ambiguous. The germline gives CDR1 LGHNA, CDR2 YNFKEQ. V was pared by 1 base and J by 5 bases, with 9 bases between. This CDR3 has 14 amino acids.

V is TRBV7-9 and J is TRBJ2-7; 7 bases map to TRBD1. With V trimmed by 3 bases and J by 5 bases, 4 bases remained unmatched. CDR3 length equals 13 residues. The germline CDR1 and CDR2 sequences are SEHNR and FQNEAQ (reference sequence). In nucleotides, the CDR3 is TGTGCCAGCAGCTTCCCCCAGGGGGACGAGCAGTACTTC. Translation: CASSFPQGDEQYF.

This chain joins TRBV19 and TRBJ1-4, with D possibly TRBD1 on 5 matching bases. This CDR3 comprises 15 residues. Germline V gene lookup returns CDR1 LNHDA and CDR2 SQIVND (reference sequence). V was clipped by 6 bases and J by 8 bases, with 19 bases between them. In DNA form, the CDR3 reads TGTGCCAGTAGGGAGGGGACGACAATTGGGGAAAAACTGTTTTTT. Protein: CASREGTTIGEKLFF.

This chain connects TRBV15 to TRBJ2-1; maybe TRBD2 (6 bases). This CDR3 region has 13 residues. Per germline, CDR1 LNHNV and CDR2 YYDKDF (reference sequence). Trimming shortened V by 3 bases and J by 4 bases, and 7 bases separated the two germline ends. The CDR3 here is CATSRGGYNEQFF. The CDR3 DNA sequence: TGTGCCACCAGCAGGGGGGGATACAATGAGCAGTTCTTC.

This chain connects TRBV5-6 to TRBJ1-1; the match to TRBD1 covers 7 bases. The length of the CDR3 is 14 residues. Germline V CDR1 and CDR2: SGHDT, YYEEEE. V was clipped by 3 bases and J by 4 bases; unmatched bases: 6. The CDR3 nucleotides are TGTGCCAGCAGCTGGACAGGAGGAGGCACTGAAGCTTTCTTT. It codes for CASSWTGGGTEAFF.

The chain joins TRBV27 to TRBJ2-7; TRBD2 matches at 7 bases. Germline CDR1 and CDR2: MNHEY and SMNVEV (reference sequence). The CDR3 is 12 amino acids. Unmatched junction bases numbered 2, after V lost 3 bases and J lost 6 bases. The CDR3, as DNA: TGTGCCAGCAGTTTCCCTAGCGGCGAGCAGTACTTC. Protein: CASSFPSGEQYF.

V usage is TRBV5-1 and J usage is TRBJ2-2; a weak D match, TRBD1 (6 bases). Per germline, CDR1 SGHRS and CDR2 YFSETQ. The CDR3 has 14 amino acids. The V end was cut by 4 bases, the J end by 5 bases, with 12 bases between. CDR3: CASSNPTGTGELFF. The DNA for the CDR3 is TGCGCCAGCAGCAACCCAACAGGGACCGGGGAGCTGTTTTTT.

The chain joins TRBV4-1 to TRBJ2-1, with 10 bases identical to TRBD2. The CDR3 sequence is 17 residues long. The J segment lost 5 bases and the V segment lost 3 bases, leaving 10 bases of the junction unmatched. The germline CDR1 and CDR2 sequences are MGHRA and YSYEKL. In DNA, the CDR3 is TGCGCCAGCAGCCATCCGATCAAGCGGGAGGGAAACAATGAGCAGTTCTTC. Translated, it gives CASSHPIKREGNNEQFF.

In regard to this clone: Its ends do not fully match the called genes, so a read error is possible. The CDR3, as DNA: TGTGCATGGAGTGTAGGACTAGCCCTTTTAGCCTACGAGCAGTACTTC. It translates to CAWSVGLALLAYEQYF. The V gene is TRBV30, the J gene TRBJ2-7; TRBD2 aligns across 8 bases. Germline assignment: CDR1 GTSNPN and CDR2 SVGIG (reference sequence). The CDR3 totals 16 residues.